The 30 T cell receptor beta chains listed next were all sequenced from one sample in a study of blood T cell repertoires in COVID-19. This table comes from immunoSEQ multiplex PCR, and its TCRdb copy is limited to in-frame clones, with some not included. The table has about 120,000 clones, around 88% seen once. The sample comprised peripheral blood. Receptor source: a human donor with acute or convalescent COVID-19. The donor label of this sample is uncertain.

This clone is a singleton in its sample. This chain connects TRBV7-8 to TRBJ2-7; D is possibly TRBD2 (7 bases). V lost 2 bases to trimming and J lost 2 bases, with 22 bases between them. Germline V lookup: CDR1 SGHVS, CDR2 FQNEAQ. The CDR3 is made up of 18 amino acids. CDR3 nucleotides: TGTGCCAGCAGCTTAATTGGAGGGGGAGCGGGAAGCCCCTACGAGCAGTACTTC. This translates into CASSLIGGGAGSPYEQYF.

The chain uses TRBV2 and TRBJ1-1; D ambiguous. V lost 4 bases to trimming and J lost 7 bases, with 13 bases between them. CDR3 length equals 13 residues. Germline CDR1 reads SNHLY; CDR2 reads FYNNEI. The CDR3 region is CASSVGGRDEAFF. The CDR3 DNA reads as TGTGCCAGCAGTGTTGGAGGGCGGGATGAAGCTTTCTTT.

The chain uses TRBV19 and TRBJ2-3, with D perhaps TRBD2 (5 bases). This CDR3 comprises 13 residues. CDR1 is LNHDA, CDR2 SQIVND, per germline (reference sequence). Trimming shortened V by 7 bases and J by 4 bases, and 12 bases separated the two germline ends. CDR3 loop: CASTWGASDTQYF. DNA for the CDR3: TGTGCCAGTACATGGGGAGCTTCAGATACGCAGTATTTT.

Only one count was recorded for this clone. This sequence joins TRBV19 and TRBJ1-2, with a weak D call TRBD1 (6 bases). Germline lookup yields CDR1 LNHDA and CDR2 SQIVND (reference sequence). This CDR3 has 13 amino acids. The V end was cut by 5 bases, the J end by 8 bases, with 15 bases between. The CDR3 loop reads CASSPWQGHGYTF. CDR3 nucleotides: TGTGCCAGTAGTCCCTGGCAGGGGCACGGCTACACCTTC. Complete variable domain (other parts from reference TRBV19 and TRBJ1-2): DGGITQSPKYLFRKEGQNVTLSCEQNLNHDAMYWYRQDPGQGLRLIYYSQIVNDFQKGDIAEGYSVSREKKESFPLTVTSAQKNPTAFYLCASSPWQGHGYTFGSGTRLTVV.

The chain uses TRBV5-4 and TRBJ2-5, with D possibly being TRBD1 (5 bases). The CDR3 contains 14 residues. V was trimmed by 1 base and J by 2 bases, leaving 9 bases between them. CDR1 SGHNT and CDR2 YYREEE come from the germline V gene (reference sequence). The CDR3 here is CASSLQGLQETQYF. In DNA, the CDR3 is TGTGCCAGCAGCTTGCAGGGTTTGCAAGAGACCCAGTACTTC. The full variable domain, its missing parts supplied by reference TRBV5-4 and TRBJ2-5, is ETGVTQSPTHLIKTRGQQVTLRCSSQSGHNTVSWYQQALGQGPQFIFQYYREEENGRGNFPPRFSGLQFPNYSSELNVNALELDDSALYLCASSLQGLQETQYFGPGTRLLVL.

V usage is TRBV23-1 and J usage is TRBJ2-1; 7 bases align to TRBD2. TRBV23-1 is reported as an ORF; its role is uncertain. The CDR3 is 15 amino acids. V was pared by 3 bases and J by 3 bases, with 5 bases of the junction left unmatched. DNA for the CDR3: TGCGCCAGCAGTCATGGACTAGTGATCTACAATGAGCAGTTCTTC. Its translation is CASSHGLVIYNEQFF.

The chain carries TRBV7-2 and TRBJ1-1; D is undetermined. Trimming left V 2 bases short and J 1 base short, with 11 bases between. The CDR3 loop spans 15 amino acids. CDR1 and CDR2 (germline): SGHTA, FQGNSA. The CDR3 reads CASSLNLGTNTEAFF. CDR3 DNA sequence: TGTGCCAGCAGCTTAAACCTAGGAACGAACACTGAAGCTTTCTTT.

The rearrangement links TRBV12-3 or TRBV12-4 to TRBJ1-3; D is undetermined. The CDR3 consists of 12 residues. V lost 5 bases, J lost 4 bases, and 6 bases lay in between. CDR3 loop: CASSEVGNTIYF. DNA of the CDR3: TGTGCCAGCAGTGAGGTCGGAAACACCATATATTTT.

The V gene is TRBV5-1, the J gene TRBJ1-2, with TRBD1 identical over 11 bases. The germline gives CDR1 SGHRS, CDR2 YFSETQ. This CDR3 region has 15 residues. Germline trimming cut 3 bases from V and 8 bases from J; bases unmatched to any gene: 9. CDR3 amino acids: CASSSIPGQGDGYTF. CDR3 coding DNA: TGCGCCAGCAGCTCCATACCGGGACAGGGGGACGGCTACACCTTC.

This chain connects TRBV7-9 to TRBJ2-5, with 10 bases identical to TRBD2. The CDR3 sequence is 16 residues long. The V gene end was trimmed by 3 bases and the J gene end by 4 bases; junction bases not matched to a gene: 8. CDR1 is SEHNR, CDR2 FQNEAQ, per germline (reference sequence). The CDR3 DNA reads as TGTGCCAGCAGCTTGATTAGCGGGGGGTACCGAGAGACCCAGTACTTC. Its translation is CASSLISGGYRETQYF.

CDR3 sequence (DNA): TGTGCCAGCAGTTTAATCGGGGGAAGATCCTACAATGAGCAGTTCTTC. This sequence encodes CASSLIGGRSYNEQFF. The rearrangement joins TRBV28 to TRBJ2-1; the D gene is possibly TRBD2 (6 bases). The CDR3 spans 16 residues. Trimming cost V 2 bases and J 1 base, with 12 bases left between them. Germline CDR1 is MDHEN and CDR2 is SYDVKM.

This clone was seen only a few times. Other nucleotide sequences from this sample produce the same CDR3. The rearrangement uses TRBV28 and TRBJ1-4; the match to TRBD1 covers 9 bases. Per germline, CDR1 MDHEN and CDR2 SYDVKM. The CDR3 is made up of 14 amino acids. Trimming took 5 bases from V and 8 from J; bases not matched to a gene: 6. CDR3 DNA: TGTGCCAGCAGTCGGGGACAGGGAAGAGAAAAACTGTTTTTT. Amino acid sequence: CASSRGQGREKLFF.

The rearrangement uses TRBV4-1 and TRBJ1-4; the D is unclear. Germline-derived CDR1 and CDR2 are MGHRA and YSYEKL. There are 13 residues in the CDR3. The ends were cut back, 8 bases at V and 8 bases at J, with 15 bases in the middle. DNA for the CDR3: TGCGCCAGCTCGGCAGGTCTTTGGGAAAAACTGTTTTTT. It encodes CASSAGLWEKLFF.

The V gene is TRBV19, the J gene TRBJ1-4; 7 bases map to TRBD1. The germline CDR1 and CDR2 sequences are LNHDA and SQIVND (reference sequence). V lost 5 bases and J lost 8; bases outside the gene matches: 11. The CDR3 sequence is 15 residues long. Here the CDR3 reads CASSSQTRGDEKLFF. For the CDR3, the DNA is TGTGCCAGTAGTTCCCAGACCAGGGGGGACGAAAAACTGTTTTTT.

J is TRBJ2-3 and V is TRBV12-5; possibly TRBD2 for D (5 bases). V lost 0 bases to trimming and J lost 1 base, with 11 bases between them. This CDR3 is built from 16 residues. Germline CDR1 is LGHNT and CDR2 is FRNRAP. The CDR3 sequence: CASGLVQRVGTDTQYF. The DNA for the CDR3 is TGTGCTAGTGGTTTGGTACAGAGGGTCGGCACAGATACGCAGTATTTT.

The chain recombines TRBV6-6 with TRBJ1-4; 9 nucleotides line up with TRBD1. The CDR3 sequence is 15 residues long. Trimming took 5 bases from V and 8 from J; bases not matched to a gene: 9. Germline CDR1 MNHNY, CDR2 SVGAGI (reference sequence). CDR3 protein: CASSLQGAHQEKLFF. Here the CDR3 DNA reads TGTGCCAGCAGTCTACAGGGGGCGCATCAGGAAAAACTGTTTTTT.

The CDR3 sequence: CASSPSGGTLANYGYTF. Here the CDR3 DNA reads TGTGCCAGCAGTCCATCGGGAGGGACTCTAGCTAACTATGGCTACACCTTC. The rearrangement links TRBV6-6 to TRBJ1-2; a possible D gene is TRBD1 (5 bases). Trimming stripped 5 bases from V and 0 bases from J, with 19 bases between. The CDR3 has 17 residues. CDR1 is MNHNY and CDR2 is SVGAGI in the germline V gene (reference sequence).

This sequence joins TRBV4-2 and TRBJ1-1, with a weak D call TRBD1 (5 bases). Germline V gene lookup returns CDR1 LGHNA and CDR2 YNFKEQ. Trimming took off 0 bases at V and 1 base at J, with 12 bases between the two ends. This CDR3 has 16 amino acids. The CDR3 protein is CASSQDEQGWNTEAFF. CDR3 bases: TGTGCCAGCAGCCAAGATGAGCAGGGTTGGAACACTGAAGCTTTCTTT.

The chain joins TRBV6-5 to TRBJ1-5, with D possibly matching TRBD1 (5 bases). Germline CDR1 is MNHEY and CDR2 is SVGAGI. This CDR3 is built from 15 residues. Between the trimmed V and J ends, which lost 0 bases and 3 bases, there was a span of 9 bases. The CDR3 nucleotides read TGTGCCAGCAGTTACTCACGCAGGGACAATCAGCCCCAGCATTTT. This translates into CASSYSRRDNQPQHF.

The CDR3 region has the DNA TGTGCCAGCATTCTTACTAGGGGGAATTCACCCCTCCACTTT. This codes for CASILTRGNSPLHF. This rearrangement joins TRBV28 to TRBJ1-6; a weak D match, TRBD1 (6 bases). The CDR3 is 14 residues long. Germline loops: CDR1 MDHEN, CDR2 SYDVKM. Trimming took off 7 bases at V and 7 bases at J, with 14 bases between the two ends.

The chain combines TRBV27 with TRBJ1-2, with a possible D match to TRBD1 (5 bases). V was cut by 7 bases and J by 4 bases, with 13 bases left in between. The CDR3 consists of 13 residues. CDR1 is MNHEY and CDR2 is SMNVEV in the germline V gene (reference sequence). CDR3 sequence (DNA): TGTGCCAGCAAAGGTACGGACACCTATGGCTACACCTTC. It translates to CASKGTDTYGYTF.

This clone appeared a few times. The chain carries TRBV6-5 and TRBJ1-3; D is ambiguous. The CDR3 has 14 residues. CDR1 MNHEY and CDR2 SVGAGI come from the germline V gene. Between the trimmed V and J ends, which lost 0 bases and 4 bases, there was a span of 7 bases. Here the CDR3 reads CASSYSGGGNTIYF. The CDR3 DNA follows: TGTGCCAGCAGTTACTCGGGAGGCGGAAACACCATATATTTT.

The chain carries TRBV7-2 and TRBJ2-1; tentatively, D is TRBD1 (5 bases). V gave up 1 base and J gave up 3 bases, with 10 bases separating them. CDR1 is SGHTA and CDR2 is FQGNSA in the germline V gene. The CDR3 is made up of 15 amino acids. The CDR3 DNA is TGTGCCAGCAGCTTAGGCCCCAGGGTCTACAATGAGCAGTTCTTC. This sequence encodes CASSLGPRVYNEQFF.

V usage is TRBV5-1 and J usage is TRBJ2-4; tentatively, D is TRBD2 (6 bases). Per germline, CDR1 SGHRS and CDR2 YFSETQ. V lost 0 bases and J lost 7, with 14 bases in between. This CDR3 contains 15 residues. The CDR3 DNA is TGCGCCAGCAGCTTGGGTCTCACCAGCGGGAACATTCAGTACTTC. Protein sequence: CASSLGLTSGNIQYF.

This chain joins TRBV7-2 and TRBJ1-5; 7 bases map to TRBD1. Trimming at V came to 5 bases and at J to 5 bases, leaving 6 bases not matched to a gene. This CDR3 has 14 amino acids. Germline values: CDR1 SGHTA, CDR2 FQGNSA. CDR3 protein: CASSPDRPHQPQHF. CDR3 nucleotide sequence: TGTGCCAGCAGCCCGGACAGGCCCCATCAGCCCCAGCATTTT.

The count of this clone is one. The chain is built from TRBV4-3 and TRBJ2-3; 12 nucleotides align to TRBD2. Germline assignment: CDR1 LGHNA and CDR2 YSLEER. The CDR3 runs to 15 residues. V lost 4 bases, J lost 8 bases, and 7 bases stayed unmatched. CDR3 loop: CASSPGLAGRGTQYF. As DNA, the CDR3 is TGCGCCAGCAGCCCAGGACTAGCGGGGAGGGGTACGCAGTATTTT.

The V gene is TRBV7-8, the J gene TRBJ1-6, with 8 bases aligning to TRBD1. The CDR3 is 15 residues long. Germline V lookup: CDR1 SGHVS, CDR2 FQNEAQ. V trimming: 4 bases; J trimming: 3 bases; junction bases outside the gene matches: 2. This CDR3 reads CASSSGQGYNSPLHF. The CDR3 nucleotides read TGTGCCAGCAGCTCAGGACAGGGCTATAATTCACCCCTCCACTTT. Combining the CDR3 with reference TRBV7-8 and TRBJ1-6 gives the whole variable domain GAGVSQSPRYKVAKRGQDVALRCDPISGHVSLFWYQQALGQGPEFLTYFQNEAQLDKSGLPSDRFFAERPEGSVSTLKIQRTQQEDSAVYLCASSSGQGYNSPLHFGNGTRLTVT.

The CDR3, as DNA: TGTGCCAGCCGAATAGACTTCGGAGCTTTCTTT. Amino acids: CASRIDFGAFF. V and J are TRBV2 and TRBJ1-1; D call uncertain. Germline V lookup: CDR1 SNHLY, CDR2 FYNNEI. V was clipped by 8 bases and J by 10 bases, with 14 bases between them. The CDR3 totals 11 residues. Supplemented by reference TRBV2 and TRBJ1-1, the full variable domain reads EPEVTQTPSHQVTQMGQEVILRCVPISNHLYFYWYRQILGQKVEFLVSFYNNEISEKSEIFDDQFSVERPDGSNFTLKIRSTKLEDSAMYFCASRIDFGAFFGQGTRLTVV.

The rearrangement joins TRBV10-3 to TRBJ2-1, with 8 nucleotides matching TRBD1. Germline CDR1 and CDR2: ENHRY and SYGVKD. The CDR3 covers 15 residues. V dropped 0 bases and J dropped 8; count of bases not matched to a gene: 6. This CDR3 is CAISESMTGADEQFF. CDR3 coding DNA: TGTGCCATCAGTGAGTCGATGACAGGGGCGGATGAGCAGTTCTTC.

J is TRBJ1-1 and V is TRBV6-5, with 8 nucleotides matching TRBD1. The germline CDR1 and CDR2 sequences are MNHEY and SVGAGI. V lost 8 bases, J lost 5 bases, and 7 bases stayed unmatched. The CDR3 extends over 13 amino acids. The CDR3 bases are TGTGCCAGCGGTCCAGGGGGCGGGACTGAAGCTTTCTTT. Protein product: CASGPGGGTEAFF.